A selection of T cell receptor beta chains follows, all from one sample in a study of T cells in Graves' hyperthyroidism and ophthalmopathy. In TCRdb, the multiplex PCR reads were re-called with MiXCR into one record per CDR3 protein. The sample carries 600,000 to 750,000 distinct CDR3 sequences, roughly 17% recorded once. Sample: blood. These receptors were taken from a man in his forties or fifties with Graves' hyperthyroidism. The CDR3 runs from the conserved cysteine through the conserved F or W. The D gene is left open where the match is weak. Not every row has a clone size; where given, it reads once, few, many or a size class.

TRBD2,few,TRBJ2-7,TRBV6-5,TGTGCCAGCATTAAAGGACTAGCGGGTGTGGACGAGCAGTACTTC,CASIKGLAGVDEQYF
.,many,TRBJ2-7,TRBV6-2/TRBV6-3,TGTGCCAGCGAGGACATAAGGTACGAGCAGTACTTC,CASEDIRYEQYF
.,many,TRBJ1-6,TRBV28,TGTGCCAGCAGTTTGGGAACAGGGAGGAATAATTCACCCCTCCACTTT,CASSLGTGRNNSPLHF
TRBD1,many,TRBJ2-1,TRBV18,TGTGCCAGCTCACTCGGACAGGGGGGGACAAATGAGCAGTTCTTC,CASSLGQGGTNEQFF
TRBD2,.,TRBJ2-4,TRBV25-1,TGTGCCAGCAGTGAAAGCGGAGCGGGAGGGTCTACCAAAAACATTCAGTACTTC,CASSESGAGGSTKNIQYF
TRBD1,.,TRBJ2-5,TRBV6-1,TGTGCCAGCAGTGAAGGCGGACAGGGAAGCGAGACCCAGTACTTC,CASSEGGQGSETQYF
TRBD1,.,TRBJ1-1,TRBV25-1,TGTGCCAGCATAGGTGCCCCGGGACAGATGAACACTGAAGCTTTCTTT,CASIGAPGQMNTEAFF
TRBD2,many,TRBJ2-3,TRBV2,TGTGCCAGCAGTCTCCTAGCGGTTAGCACAGATACGCAGTATTTT,CASSLLAVSTDTQYF
.,many,TRBJ1-1,TRBV10-3,TGTGCCATCAGTGAGGGACCTGAAGCTTTCTTT,CAISEGPEAFF
TRBD2,many,TRBJ2-1,TRBV2,TGTGCCAGCAGTAAACCGGGACTAGCGGGAGGAAGAAGATCCGATGAGCAGTTCTTC,CASSKPGLAGGRRSDEQFF
.,.,TRBJ1-5,TRBV12-3/TRBV12-4,TGTGCCAGCAGCCCCATGGTGAGTAATCAGCCCCAGCATTTT,CASSPMVSNQPQHF
.,.,TRBJ2-2,TRBV7-9,TGTGCCAGCTTCGGGGTGGCCGAGAACACCGGGGAGCTGTTTTTT,CASFGVAENTGELFF
.,once,TRBJ2-6,TRBV3-1,TGTGCCAGCAGCCAAGATGGGTGTTCTGGGGCCAACGTCCTGACTTTC,CASSQDGCSGANVLTF
.,many,TRBJ1-2,TRBV30,TGTGCCTGGAGTGTACTCGGTGGCTACACCTTC,CAWSVLGGYTF
TRBD1,.,TRBJ2-7,TRBV5-4,TGTGCCAGCAGCGCCGGACAGGGGGACTACGAGCAGTACTTC,CASSAGQGDYEQYF
.,.,TRBJ2-1,TRBV5-1,TGCGCCAGCAGCTTGGAACCAGGGTCTTTCAATGAGCAGTTCTTC,CASSLEPGSFNEQFF
TRBD2,few,TRBJ2-1,TRBV6-2/TRBV6-3,TGTGCCAGCAGTTACGCTAGCGGGAGGAGCTCCTACAATGAGCAGTTCTTC,CASSYASGRSSYNEQFF
.,few,TRBJ2-2,TRBV4-1,TGCGCCAGCAGCCAGGGACTTCTAAGGGGCGCCGGGGAGCTGTTTTTT,CASSQGLLRGAGELFF
.,few,TRBJ1-3,TRBV20-1,TGCAGTGCTAGCTTGGAGAGCTCTGGAAACACCATATATTTT,CSASLESSGNTIYF
TRBD2,.,TRBJ2-1,TRBV27,TGTGCCAGCAGTTTAGCGGGAGGGGACTCCCCCTACAATGAGCAGTTCTTC,CASSLAGGDSPYNEQFF
.,many,TRBJ1-1,TRBV11-2,TGTGCCAGCAGCTTAGATGGGGGGAGGGCTTTCTTT,CASSLDGGRAFF
TRBD1,many,TRBJ1-2,TRBV5-1,TGCGCCAGCAGCGCCTCCGGGACAGGGAAAATTGGCAATTATGGCTACACCTTC,CASSASGTGKIGNYGYTF
TRBD1,few,TRBJ2-1,TRBV6-2/TRBV6-3,TGTGCCAGCAGCCCCGGACAGGGGGGTAGGATTGATGAGCAGTTCTTC,CASSPGQGGRIDEQFF
.,.,TRBJ2-1,TRBV27,TGTGCCAGCAGTTTAGCTCTTGGGCGGGGGCAGTTCTTC,CASSLALGRGQFF
.,few,TRBJ2-2,TRBV27,TGTGCCAGCAGTTTAAACGGAGTAAACACCGGGGAGCTGTTTTTT,CASSLNGVNTGELFF
TRBD1,many,TRBJ1-2,TRBV3-1,TGTGCCAGCACCGGGACAGGCTATGGCTACACCTTC,CASTGTGYGYTF
TRBD2,few,TRBJ2-7,TRBV5-1,TGCGCCAGCAGCTTGTATGCTAGCGGAGACTACGAGCAGTACTTC,CASSLYASGDYEQYF
.,many,TRBJ2-7,TRBV11-2,TGTGCCAGCAGCGTCACATTCGAGCAGTACTTC,CASSVTFEQYF
.,many,TRBJ1-5,TRBV10-3,TGTGCCATCAGTGATAGGGGCAATCAGCCCCAGCATTTT,CAISDRGNQPQHF
TRBD1,.,TRBJ2-2,TRBV6-2/TRBV6-3,TGTGCCAGCAGCTCCTCCGGGACAGGGGGGAACACCGGGGAGCTGTTTTTT,CASSSSGTGGNTGELFF
.,.,TRBJ1-4,TRBV4-3,TGCGCCAGCAGCCAAGAATTCACGGGGTTTGCAACTAATGAAAAACTGTTTTTT,CASSQEFTGFATNEKLFF
TRBD2,many,TRBJ2-5,TRBV7-9,TGTGCCAGCAGCTTGGGAGGGTCGCCTTGGGAGACCCAGTACTTC,CASSLGGSPWETQYF
.,many,TRBJ1-2,TRBV6-1,TGTGCCAGCAGTGTACGGACATCGGCATATGGCTACACCTTC,CASSVRTSAYGYTF
TRBD1,many,TRBJ1-3,TRBV12-3/TRBV12-4,TGTGCCAGCAGTTTACGGACAGGGGAAGGAAACACCATATATTTT,CASSLRTGEGNTIYF
.,many,TRBJ1-4,TRBV11-2,TGTGCCAGCAGCTTTGCAGTAAATGAAAAACTGTTTTTT,CASSFAVNEKLFF
TRBD2,many,TRBJ2-7,TRBV7-2,TGTGCCAGCAGCCCACGACTAGCGGGAGCGCACGAGCAGTACTTC,CASSPRLAGAHEQYF
TRBD2,many,TRBJ2-5,TRBV20-1,TGCAGTGCTGGGAGGGTCCAAGAGACCCAGTACTTC,CSAGRVQETQYF
.,many,TRBJ2-3,TRBV7-3,TGTGCCAGCAGCTCCACATCACTAGAGGGAGATACGCAGTATTTT,CASSSTSLEGDTQYF
.,.,TRBJ1-5,TRBV12-3/TRBV12-4,TGTGCCAGCAGGAAATCCGCCCCTGGCAATCAGCCCCAGCATTTT,CASRKSAPGNQPQHF
.,few,TRBJ1-2,TRBV20-1,TGCAGTGCTAGACCGGGACTATGGAGTGGCTACACCTTC,CSARPGLWSGYTF
.,few,TRBJ1-2,TRBV20-1,TGCAGTGCTAGAGATGGGGGGCTTAACTATGGCTACACCTTC,CSARDGGLNYGYTF
.,many,TRBJ2-7,TRBV7-6,TGTGCCAGCAGCATCGTGGAGGGGCCCGAGCAGTACTTC,CASSIVEGPEQYF
TRBD1,few,TRBJ1-2,TRBV6-2/TRBV6-3,TGTGCCAGCAGCCGATCGGACAGGGCTTTGGGCTACACCTTC,CASSRSDRALGYTF
TRBD2,many,TRBJ2-7,TRBV27,TGTGCCACGGGGGCGGGAGGTGGGTACGAGCAGTACTTC,CATGAGGGYEQYF
TRBD1,.,TRBJ2-4,TRBV5-5,TGTGCCAGCAGCTTGACAGGGGTTGACATTCAGTACTTC,CASSLTGVDIQYF
.,few,TRBJ1-5,TRBV28,TGTGCCAGCAGCCTACCACGGGGGCACGGAGATCAGCCCCAGCATTTT,CASSLPRGHGDQPQHF
.,many,TRBJ2-5,TRBV28,TGTGGCTCGACCCCCCGGGCATTATCTTCAGCGGACCAGTACTTC,CGSTPRALSSADQYF
.,few,TRBJ2-7,TRBV12-3/TRBV12-4,TGTGCCAGCACCACCGTTGGGGCGGCCTACGAGCAGTACTTC,CASTTVGAAYEQYF
TRBD2,.,TRBJ2-1,TRBV2,TGTGCCAGCAGTGGGCCGGGAGGGTACAATGAGCAGTTCTTC,CASSGPGGYNEQFF
.,many,TRBJ2-1,TRBV2,TGTGCCAGCGTACGGCACAATGAGCAGTTCTTC,CASVRHNEQFF
TRBD2,few,TRBJ2-5,TRBV6-2/TRBV6-3,TGTGCCAGCAGGGGACTAGCGACGGAGACCCAGTACTTC,CASRGLATETQYF
.,many,TRBJ2-7,TRBV18,TGTGCCAGCTCACCGCGAGGGACGGACTACGAGCAGTACTTC,CASSPRGTDYEQYF
TRBD1,few,TRBJ2-3,TRBV27,TGTGCCAGCAGTTTCCACGGGACAGGGGGGTCAGATACGCAGTATTTT,CASSFHGTGGSDTQYF
.,few,TRBJ1-1,TRBV4-3,TGCGCCAGCAGCCAAGCTCTTACGATGAACACTGAAGCTTTCTTT,CASSQALTMNTEAFF
TRBD1,many,TRBJ1-1,TRBV3-1,TGTGCCAGCAGTCATGAGGGACAGGGGTTCACTGAAGCTTTCTTT,CASSHEGQGFTEAFF